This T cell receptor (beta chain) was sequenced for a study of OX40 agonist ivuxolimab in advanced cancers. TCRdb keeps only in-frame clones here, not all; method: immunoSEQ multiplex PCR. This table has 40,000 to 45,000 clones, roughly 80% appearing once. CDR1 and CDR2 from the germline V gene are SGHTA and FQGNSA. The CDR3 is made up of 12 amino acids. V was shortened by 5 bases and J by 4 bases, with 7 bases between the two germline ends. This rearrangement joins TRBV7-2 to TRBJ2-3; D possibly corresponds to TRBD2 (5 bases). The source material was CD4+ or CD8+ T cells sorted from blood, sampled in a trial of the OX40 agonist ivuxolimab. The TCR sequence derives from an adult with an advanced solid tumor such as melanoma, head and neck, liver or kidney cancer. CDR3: CASSRGADTQYF. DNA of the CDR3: TGTGCCAGCAGCCGGGGAGCAGATACGCAGTATTTT.